These T cell receptor beta chains were read from a single sample in a study of regulatory T cells in long-lasting Graves disease. TCRdb passed the multiplex PCR reads through MiXCR, listing each CDR3 protein once. The table lists around 340,000 distinct CDR3 sequences, less than 20% of them singletons. The sample consisted of peripheral blood mononuclear cells (PBMCs), taken when the disease was refractory, from a patient treated with antithyroid drugs. The receptors were sampled from a female donor with Graves disease. Both conserved end residues are part of each CDR3. D genes are given only for firm matches. Some rows mark clone size as missing; the rest say once, few, many or name a class of expanded clone.

j_call	v_call	d_call	clone_size	cdr3_nt	cdr3_aa
TRBJ1-2	TRBV15	TRBD1	.	TGTGCCACCAGCGCTACGACAGGGTCCCTGTTTTATGGCTACACCTTC	CATSATTGSLFYGYTF
TRBJ2-3	TRBV7-9	.	few	TGTGCCAGCTCCAAATTCCGCACAGATACGCAGTATTTT	CASSKFRTDTQYF
TRBJ2-7	TRBV3-1	.	few	TGTGCCAGCAGCCAAGAAAGGCTACGCTCCGGCGAGCAGTACTTC	CASSQERLRSGEQYF
TRBJ2-3	TRBV7-8	.	.	TGTGCCAGCAGCTTTCGGTCAGGCACAGATACGCAGTATTTT	CASSFRSGTDTQYF
TRBJ1-1	TRBV11-2	TRBD1	few	TGTGCCAGCAGCCAGACAGGGGTGGCTTTCTTT	CASSQTGVAFF
TRBJ2-3	TRBV4-3	.	once	TGCGCCAGCAGCAAGCAAAAGGGCGATACGCAGTATTTT	CASSKQKGDTQYF
TRBJ2-2	TRBV7-9	.	.	TGTGCCAGCGGCCCTAGGTGGCGGGGACAACACACCGGGGAGCTGTTTTTT	CASGPRWRGQHTGELFF
TRBJ1-2	TRBV20-1	.	.	TGCAGTGCTAGAGATCTGGAAAAGGGCCCCTATGGCTACACCTTC	CSARDLEKGPYGYTF
TRBJ2-7	TRBV15	TRBD2	few	TGTGCCACCAGCAGTGGACTAGCGGACGAGCAGTACTTC	CATSSGLADEQYF
TRBJ1-1	TRBV27	.	few	TGTGCCAGCAGTTGGGCAGGCCTGAACACTGAAGCTTTCTTT	CASSWAGLNTEAFF
TRBJ2-5	TRBV20-1	TRBD2	many	TGCAGTGCTACTGCTAGCGGGGGGAACCAAGAGACCCAGTACTTC	CSATASGGNQETQYF
TRBJ2-2	TRBV11-2	TRBD1	few	TGTGCCAGCAGCTCCGGGACAGAATACACCGGGGAGCTGTTTTTT	CASSSGTEYTGELFF
TRBJ2-7	TRBV10-3	.	once	TGTGCCATCAGTGGACTTACCTACGAGCAGTACTTC	CAISGLTYEQYF
TRBJ2-7	TRBV28	.	many	TGTGCCAGCAGTTTATGGACCATGACGAGAACTTACGAGCAGTACTTC	CASSLWTMTRTYEQYF
TRBJ1-2	TRBV13	.	many	TGTGCCAGCAGCTTAAAGGCTCCAGTCGATCCGAACTATGGCTACACCTTC	CASSLKAPVDPNYGYTF
TRBJ1-1	TRBV30	.	many	TGTGCCTGGATTGACGCGTTATTTAACACTGAAGCTTTCTTT	CAWIDALFNTEAFF
TRBJ2-1	TRBV9	TRBD2	.	TGTGCCAGCAGCCAAGGCCTAGCGGGGAGCTCCTACAATGAGCAGTTCTTC	CASSQGLAGSSYNEQFF
TRBJ1-1	TRBV12-3/TRBV12-4	TRBD1	.	TGTGCCAGCAGCTCGGCGACAGGGGGCGGGACTGAAGCTTTCTTT	CASSSATGGGTEAFF
TRBJ1-4	TRBV4-3	.	few	TGCGCCAGCAGCCATATGCGGAAAGAAAAACTGTTTTTT	CASSHMRKEKLFF
TRBJ1-5	TRBV6-5	.	.	TGTGCCAGCAGTTCAGGGGAGGGTCAGCCCCAGCATTTT	CASSSGEGQPQHF
TRBJ2-7	TRBV28	.	many	TGTGCCAGCAGTTCACGGGCCCTGTGGGAGCAGTACTTC	CASSSRALWEQYF
TRBJ1-1	TRBV6-2/TRBV6-3	.	.	TGTGCCAGCAGTGGAAGCGGCACTGAAGCTTTCTTT	CASSGSGTEAFF
TRBJ1-6	TRBV11-2	.	many	TGTGCCAGCAGCACCCACAGAGGGGCGCGAGATAATTCACCCCTCCACTTT	CASSTHRGARDNSPLHF
TRBJ1-5	TRBV2	.	many	TGTGCCAGCACACCCGAGGGGAGCAATCAGCCCCAGCATTTT	CASTPEGSNQPQHF
TRBJ1-2	TRBV2	TRBD1	many	TGTGCCAGCAGGCCTTTGGGACAGGGTTACGGCTACACCTTC	CASRPLGQGYGYTF
TRBJ2-2	TRBV6-1	TRBD1	once	TGTGCCAGCCACGCGGACAGGGGGCTTCGGACCGGGGAGCTGTTTTTT	CASHADRGLRTGELFF
TRBJ1-6	TRBV6-5	.	.	TGTGCCAGCAGTTACGGCTCCTATAGTTCACCCCTCCACTTT	CASSYGSYSSPLHF
TRBJ1-5	TRBV11-2	.	many	TGTGCCAGCAGCGCGGACCGATCCCAGCCCCAGCATTTT	CASSADRSQPQHF
TRBJ1-1	TRBV3-1	.	many	TGTGCCAGCAGATACCGGGCCCAGAACACTGAAGCTTTCTTT	CASRYRAQNTEAFF
TRBJ2-2	TRBV30	.	many	TGTGCCTGGAGTGCACTCTCCCGTAGCACCGGGGAGCTGTTTTTT	CAWSALSRSTGELFF
TRBJ1-6	TRBV6-1	.	.	TGTGCCAGCAACCGGGACGAGGGAAGGTCACCCCTCCACTTT	CASNRDEGRSPLHF
TRBJ2-7	TRBV27	TRBD1	many	TGTGCCAGCAGTTTACTGGGACAGGGAGGACCCTACGAGCAGTACTTC	CASSLLGQGGPYEQYF
TRBJ1-5	TRBV2	.	many	TGTGCCAGCAGTGAAGTAGCGGGCAATCAGCCCCAGCATTTT	CASSEVAGNQPQHF
TRBJ2-5	TRBV5-6	.	many	TGTGCCAGCAGCTTTGGCCAGGGTCGTACCCAGTACTTC	CASSFGQGRTQYF
TRBJ2-7	TRBV6-5	.	.	TGTGCCAGCAGTTACTACGGGAGTTCTTACAATGAGCAGTACTTC	CASSYYGSSYNEQYF
TRBJ2-7	TRBV28	TRBD2	many	TGTGCCAGCAGTTCCCGCGGACTGGGAGGGGACGAGCAGTACTTC	CASSSRGLGGDEQYF
TRBJ1-2	TRBV7-2	.	many	TGTGCCAGCAGCCAGGGGACTTCCAACTATGGCTACACCTTC	CASSQGTSNYGYTF
TRBJ2-7	TRBV6-5	TRBD2	many	TGTGCCAGCAGTTACTCGAACGGGGGGTCCTACGAGCAGTACTTC	CASSYSNGGSYEQYF
TRBJ2-7	TRBV4-1	TRBD2	.	TGCGCCAGCAGCCCATACTATTTTGGACTAGCGAATACCTACGAGCAGTACTTC	CASSPYYFGLANTYEQYF
TRBJ2-7	TRBV10-3	.	many	TGTGCCATCAGTAGCAGGGATCGCTACGAGCAGTACTTC	CAISSRDRYEQYF
TRBJ1-5	TRBV27	.	many	TGTGCCAGCAGTTTTTCGGTCGGCGGGACCCCCAATCAGCCCCAGCATTTT	CASSFSVGGTPNQPQHF
TRBJ1-3	TRBV7-2	.	few	TGTGCCAGCAGCTTAGGGTCCGTCCCCGGGGGAAACACCATATATTTT	CASSLGSVPGGNTIYF
TRBJ2-7	TRBV28	.	many	TGTGCCAGCAGTCGGGATATTTTGGCCTACGAGCAGTACTTC	CASSRDILAYEQYF
TRBJ1-2	TRBV6-2/TRBV6-3	.	many	TGTGCCAGCAGTTACGGGGTAACCATGAAAACGGCTAACTATGGCTACACCTTC	CASSYGVTMKTANYGYTF
TRBJ2-5	TRBV10-2	TRBD1	.	TGCGCCAGCAGTGAGTGGACAGGACACCCCCCGAAGGAAGAGACCCAGTACTTC	CASSEWTGHPPKEETQYF
TRBJ2-7	TRBV6-1	TRBD2	many	TGTGCCAGCAGCCAAGCGGGGAGTGGGAACGAGCAGTACTTC	CASSQAGSGNEQYF
TRBJ1-4	TRBV20-1	.	many	TGCAGTGCTAGACAGGGAAGAGGTGAAAAACTGTTTTTT	CSARQGRGEKLFF
TRBJ2-5	TRBV19	.	.	TGTGCCAGTAGTATCCCCCCAGGGGAGACCCAGTACTTC	CASSIPPGETQYF
TRBJ1-1	TRBV2	TRBD1	.	TGTGCCAGCAGTGCGGGACAGCCGAACACTGAAGCTTTCTTT	CASSAGQPNTEAFF
TRBJ2-7	TRBV6-1	.	many	TGTGCCAGCAGTGAACTCCGGGTTGCCTACGAGCAGTACTTC	CASSELRVAYEQYF
TRBJ1-2	TRBV12-3/TRBV12-4	TRBD1	many	TGTGCCAGCAGCAAAGGACAGGTCTATGGCTACACCTTC	CASSKGQVYGYTF
TRBJ2-7	TRBV6-2/TRBV6-3	TRBD1	many	TGTGCCAGCAGGGGTGCTCGACAGGGAGCCTACGAGCAGTACTTC	CASRGARQGAYEQYF
TRBJ2-5	TRBV13	.	many	TGTGCCAGCAGCCTCCGGACGACCGAAGAGACCCAGTACTTC	CASSLRTTEETQYF
TRBJ2-7	TRBV3-1	.	many	TGTGCCAGCAGCCACATGGGAGGCTACGAGCAGTACTTC	CASSHMGGYEQYF
TRBJ1-1	TRBV18	.	few	TGTGCCAGCTCACCCTACAGTGGAGACACTGAAGCTTTCTTT	CASSPYSGDTEAFF
TRBJ2-3	TRBV11-2	.	.	TGTGCCAGCAGCGGAGAGGGGCAGGGATGGGACACAGATACGCAGTATTTT	CASSGEGQGWDTDTQYF
TRBJ1-2	TRBV28	.	many	TGTGCCAGCAGTTTAGCGGGGGGTGATGGCTACACCTTC	CASSLAGGDGYTF